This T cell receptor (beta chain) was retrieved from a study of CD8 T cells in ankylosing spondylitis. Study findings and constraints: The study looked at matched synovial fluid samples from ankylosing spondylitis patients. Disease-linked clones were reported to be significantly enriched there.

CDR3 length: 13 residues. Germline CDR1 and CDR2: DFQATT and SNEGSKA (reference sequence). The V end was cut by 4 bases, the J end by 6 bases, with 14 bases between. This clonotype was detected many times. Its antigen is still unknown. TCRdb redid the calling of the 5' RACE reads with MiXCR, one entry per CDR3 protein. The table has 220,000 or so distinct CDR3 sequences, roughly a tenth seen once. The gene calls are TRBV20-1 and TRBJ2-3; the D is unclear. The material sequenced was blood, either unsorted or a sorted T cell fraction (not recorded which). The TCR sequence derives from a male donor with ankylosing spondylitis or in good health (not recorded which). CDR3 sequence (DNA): TGCAGTGCTATTCCGGCCGCCCGGGATACGCAGTATTTT. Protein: CSAIPAARDTQYF.